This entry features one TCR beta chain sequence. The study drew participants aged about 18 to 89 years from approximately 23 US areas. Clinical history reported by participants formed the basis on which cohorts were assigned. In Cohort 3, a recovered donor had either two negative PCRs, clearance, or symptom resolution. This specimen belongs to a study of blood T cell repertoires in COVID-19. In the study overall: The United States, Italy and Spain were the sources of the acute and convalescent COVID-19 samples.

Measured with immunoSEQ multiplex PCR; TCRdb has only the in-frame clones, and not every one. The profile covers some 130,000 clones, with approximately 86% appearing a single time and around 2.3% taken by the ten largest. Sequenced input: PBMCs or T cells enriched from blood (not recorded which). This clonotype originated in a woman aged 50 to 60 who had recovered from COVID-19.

Written as DNA, the CDR3 is TGTGCCAGTAGTAGGACTGGGAGGGAGACCCAGTACTTC. As protein: CASSRTGRETQYF. The gene calls are TRBV19 and TRBJ2-5, with a weak D call TRBD2 (6 bases). This CDR3 contains 13 residues. Trimming stripped 4 bases from V and 5 bases from J, with 11 bases between. Germline CDR1 is LNHDA and CDR2 is SQIVND (reference sequence).